The T cell receptor beta chain under discussion was sequenced for a study of PD-L1 blockade in urothelial cancer. Overall study: The analyses of blood took place 3 weeks (second dose) and 6 weeks after treatment start.

The J segment lost 10 bases and the V segment lost 3 bases, leaving 9 bases of the junction unmatched. The CDR3 contains 15 residues. CDR1 is LNHDA and CDR2 is SQIVND in the germline V gene (reference sequence). Some clones are missing from TCRdb's copy, which holds only in-frame ones; the method was immunoSEQ multiplex PCR. The profile shows tens of thousands of clones, roughly 90% of them singletons. The rearrangement links TRBV19 to TRBJ2-1, with TRBD2 matching over 10 bases. Sample: PBMCs, taken around atezolizumab (anti-PD-L1) treatment. This TCR derives from a man aged 55-75 years with urothelial cancer. The CDR3: CASSMMGLAGEEQFF. In DNA form, the CDR3 reads TGTGCCAGTAGTATGATGGGGCTAGCGGGAGAGGAGCAGTTCTTC.